This T cell receptor (beta chain) was captured by sequencing in a study of neurological immune-mediated disorders. This CDR3 has 18 residues. V shed 1 base, J shed 6 bases, and the junction held 20 bases outside the gene matches. Germline V gene sequence: CDR1 DFQATT, CDR2 SNEGSKA (reference sequence). This clonotype has a count of ten or more. Each CDR3 protein gets one entry after TCRdb re-called the 5' RACE reads with MiXCR. In the table there are tens of thousands of distinct CDR3 sequences, 4.5% to 5.5% of which are singletons. The clonotype was recovered from a man between 25 and 39 years old with multiple sclerosis. This sequence joins TRBV20-1 and TRBJ1-2, with 7 bases matching TRBD1. Sequenced: PBMCs. The CDR3 region is CSARVPRAVTGRRDGYTF. The CDR3 region has the DNA TGCAGTGCTAGAGTTCCCCGAGCTGTGACAGGGCGAAGGGATGGCTACACCTTC.